What follows are 2 T cell receptor beta chains derived from one specimen sequenced in a study of T cells after yellow fever vaccination. TCRdb used MiXCR to reprocess the 5' RACE reads, holding one entry per CDR3 protein. The profile shows 340,000 or so distinct CDR3 sequences, 12% of them singletons. Here the sequenced sample was CD4+ T cells sorted from PBMCs, taken 15 days after the yellow fever booster vaccination. Source of these receptors: a man in his late teens or twenties who received the YFV17D yellow fever vaccine.

The sample holds a few counts of this clonotype. The CDR3 DNA reads TGTGCCAGCAGTTACGGCGGCCCATCGATCATGAACACTGAAGCTTTCTTT. Translating gives CASSYGGPSIMNTEAFF. The chain is built from TRBV6-2 or TRBV6-3 and TRBJ1-1; D gene unclear. The length of the CDR3 is 17 residues. Germline V gene lookup returns CDR1 MNHEY and CDR2 SVGEGT. V was pared by 2 bases and J by 0 bases, with 16 bases between.

The V call is TRBV5-4, the J call TRBJ1-3; 8 nucleotides agree with TRBD1. V trimming: 2 bases; J trimming: 2 bases; junction bases outside the gene matches: 3. Germline V gives CDR1 SGHNT, CDR2 YYREEE (reference sequence). The CDR3 covers 15 residues. CDR3 loop: CASSFGRGPGNTIYF. In nucleotides, the CDR3 is TGTGCCAGCAGCTTCGGCAGGGGGCCTGGAAACACCATATATTTT.